These 11 T cell receptor beta chains came from one sample sequenced in a study of identical twins (dated by TCRdb to 2016 to 2017). To prepare the library, 5' RACE was applied. Sequencing took place on an Illumina HiSeq 2000. Starting from the raw public reads, TCRdb applied fastp trimming at Q25, assembled clones with MiXCR and retained in-frame beta chains. Entries are consolidated by CDR3 protein sequence, retaining the most common genes and DNA. Recorded for this sample are 1.5 million to 2 million distinct CDR3 sequences; 25% to 35% of them occurred a single time. The ten largest clones represent roughly 0.3% of the sample. Sequencing used cord blood. These receptors were obtained from a newborn girl in good health.

The chain is built from TRBV6-2 or TRBV6-3 and TRBJ2-1; the D is unclear. V gave up 10 bases and J gave up 7 bases, with 23 bases separating them. CDR3 length equals 15 residues. Per the germline V gene, CDR1 is MNHEY and CDR2 is SVGEGT. CDR3 sequence (DNA): TGTGCCACCGGTTGGGATAGGTTAGGAAGAAATGAGCAGTTCTTC. It codes for CATGWDRLGRNEQFF.

The chain links TRBV27 to TRBJ2-7; 14 nucleotides match TRBD2. The V gene end was trimmed by 6 bases and the J gene end by 7 bases; junction bases not matched to a gene: 11. The CDR3 covers 16 residues. Germline lookup yields CDR1 MNHEY and CDR2 SMNVEV (reference sequence). CDR3 nucleotides: TGTGCCAGCAGACGGAGACTAGCGGGAGGGAACAATGAGCAGTACTTC. This gives the protein CASRRRLAGGNNEQYF.

The gene calls are TRBV2 and TRBJ2-3; a weak D match, TRBD2 (6 bases). This CDR3 region has 16 residues. Germline V CDR1 and CDR2: SNHLY, FYNNEI. V lost 3 bases to trimming and J lost 1 base, with 14 bases between them. The CDR3 loop reads CASSDVEGPGTDTQYF. The CDR3 DNA follows: TGTGCCAGCAGTGATGTGGAGGGGCCTGGCACAGATACGCAGTATTTT.

CDR3 amino acids: CSARDHRGNSPLHF. As DNA, the CDR3 is TGCAGTGCTAGAGACCACAGGGGGAATTCACCCCTCCACTTT. The chain uses TRBV20-1 and TRBJ1-6; TRBD1 agrees at 8 bases. The CDR3 covers 14 residues. With 0 bases clipped from V and 7 bases from J, the junction kept 2 bases outside the gene matches. Looked up from germline, CDR1 is DFQATT and CDR2 is SNEGSKA (reference sequence).

This clonotype was seen at least ten times. Germline and junction disagree at one end, which may indicate a read error. V and J are TRBV5-1 and TRBJ2-1; tentative D call: TRBD2 (6 bases). Germline CDR1 is SGHRS and CDR2 is YFSETQ. The CDR3 spans 15 residues. As DNA, the CDR3 is TGTGCCAGCAGCTTAGTCGGGGGTACCTACAATGAGCAGTTCTTC. This codes for CASSLVGGTYNEQFF.

This clonotype occurred a few times. V usage is TRBV6-1 and J usage is TRBJ2-7, with a possible D match to TRBD2 (6 bases). CDR3 length equals 15 residues. V was shortened by 1 base and J by 2 bases, with 12 bases between the two germline ends. Germline values: CDR1 MNHNS, CDR2 SASEGT. The CDR3 sequence is CASSEDSGSTYEQYF. The CDR3 coding sequence is TGTGCCAGCAGTGAAGATAGCGGCAGTACCTACGAGCAGTACTTC.

This clonotype was counted a few times. V gene TRBV20-1 combines with J gene TRBJ2-7; D is perhaps TRBD1 (5 bases). The CDR3 has 15 amino acids. Germline CDR1 is DFQATT and CDR2 is SNEGSKA (reference sequence). V lost 4 bases, J lost 2 bases, and 18 bases lay in between. CDR3 nucleotide sequence: TGCAGTGCTAATCCCGGTCAGGGCGTCGCCTACGAGCAGTACTTC. Residues: CSANPGQGVAYEQYF.

The chain recombines TRBV2 with TRBJ1-5; D gene ambiguous. Germline-derived CDR1 and CDR2 are SNHLY and FYNNEI. V was clipped by 0 bases and J by 0 bases, with 6 bases between them. This CDR3 region has 15 residues. The CDR3 is CASSEARDSNQPQHF. The CDR3 DNA reads TGTGCCAGCAGTGAAGCGCGGGATAGCAATCAGCCCCAGCATTTT. Complete variable domain (other parts from reference TRBV2 and TRBJ1-5): EPEVTQTPSHQVTQMGQEVILRCVPISNHLYFYWYRQILGQKVEFLVSFYNNEISEKSEIFDDQFSVERPDGSNFTLKIRSTKLEDSAMYFCASSEARDSNQPQHFGDGTRLSIL.

The chain combines TRBV20-1 with TRBJ2-1, with 11 bases aligning to TRBD2. CDR3 size: 15 residues. V dropped 3 bases and J dropped 3; count of bases not matched to a gene: 4. The germline V gene has CDR1 DFQATT and CDR2 SNEGSKA (reference sequence). In DNA, the CDR3 is TGCAGTGCTAGCCATCTAGCGGGGGGCTACAATGAGCAGTTCTTC. It codes for CSASHLAGGYNEQFF.

The chain is built from TRBV27 and TRBJ1-5, with a tentative D call TRBD1 (5 bases). The CDR3 length is 16 residues. CDR1 and CDR2 from the germline V gene are MNHEY and SMNVEV (reference sequence). The V end lost 4 bases, the J end lost 0 bases, and 13 bases lay between the germline ends. CDR3 DNA: TGTGCCAGCAGTTCCCTACAGGTTCTTAGCAATCAGCCCCAGCATTTT. Residues: CASSSLQVLSNQPQHF.

This clonotype was detected ten times or more. The V gene is TRBV12-5, the J gene TRBJ1-2; TRBD1 might be the D (5 bases). The CDR3 covers 13 residues. V was trimmed by 3 bases and J by 4 bases, leaving 9 bases between them. Germline lookup yields CDR1 LGHNT and CDR2 FRNRAP. CDR3 DNA sequence: TGTGCTAGTGGTTTCGGGGGGTTCTATGGCTACACCTTC. Protein: CASGFGGFYGYTF.